A single sample is the source of the 26 T cell receptor beta chains below, sequenced in a study of T cells in Graves' hyperthyroidism and ophthalmopathy. The TCR beta CDR3 regions underwent amplification using RNA transcripts as the source. The HTBI primer set drove a first-round RT-PCR of the TCR CDR3. One entry per CDR3 protein, called by TCRdb with MiXCR from the multiplex PCR reads. Here the sample spans about 360,000 distinct CDR3 sequences, around 13% being singletons. The sequenced material came from blood. Receptors were obtained from a woman in her late teens or twenties with Graves' hyperthyroidism.

This clonotype has ten or more counts. This chain joins TRBV28 and TRBJ2-7; 8 nucleotides line up with TRBD2. Germline V gene sequence: CDR1 MDHEN, CDR2 SYDVKM. The junction had 7 bases not matched to a gene; V was cut back by 4 bases and J by 2 bases. CDR3 length: 15 residues. The CDR3 region has the DNA TGTGCCAGCAGTTATCGGGGGGGCCCCCCCTACGAGCAGTACTTC. Translated, it gives CASSYRGGPPYEQYF.

This clonotype was observed at least ten times. This sequence joins TRBV28 and TRBJ1-2; TRBD1 is a possible D gene (5 bases). This CDR3 is 14 amino acids long. CDR1 and CDR2 (germline): MDHEN, SYDVKM. V dropped 7 bases and J dropped 4 bases, with 16 bases sitting between them. The CDR3 DNA reads TGTGCCAGCACCGGGGGGAGTCAAATCTATGGCTACACCTTC. Translating it yields CASTGGSQIYGYTF.

This clonotype was seen ten or more times. This chain joins TRBV7-2 and TRBJ2-5, with TRBD2 matching 10 bases. CDR1 is SGHTA, CDR2 FQGNSA, per germline. The CDR3 extends over 16 amino acids. V dropped 1 base and J dropped 5; count of bases not matched to a gene: 7. The CDR3, as DNA: TGTGCCAGCAGCTTAGAAGCGGGGGGGCAGGGGGAGACCCAGTACTTC. Amino acid sequence: CASSLEAGGQGETQYF. The entire variable domain, with the rest obtained from reference TRBV7-2 and TRBJ2-5, is as follows: GAGVSQSPSNKVTEKGKDVELRCDPISGHTALYWYRQSLGQGLEFLIYFQGNSAPDKSGLPSDRFSAERTGGSVSTLTIQRTQQEDSAVYLCASSLEAGGQGETQYFGPGTRLLVL.

The V call is TRBV18, the J call TRBJ2-7; 7 nucleotides agree with TRBD1. The germline V gene has CDR1 KGHSH and CDR2 LQKENI. The ends lost 6 bases at V and 2 bases at J; junction bases unmatched: 10. The CDR3 is 15 amino acids. The CDR3 here is CASSSTPTGTYEQYF. CDR3 DNA: TGTGCCAGCTCCAGCACCCCGACAGGGACCTACGAGCAGTACTTC.

The table lists this clonotype with a few counts. V usage is TRBV7-7 and J usage is TRBJ2-5; D call uncertain. Germline lookup yields CDR1 SSHAT and CDR2 FNYEAQ (reference sequence). This CDR3 contains 14 residues. The CDR3 coding sequence is TGTGCTAACAGCTCGGGCCCTCTCGGGGAGACCCAGTACTTC. This codes for CANSSGPLGETQYF.

This clonotype occurred many times. V usage is TRBV20-1 and J usage is TRBJ2-5; 13 positions match TRBD2. The V gene's germline CDR1 is DFQATT and CDR2 SNEGSKA (reference sequence). The CDR3 length is 15 residues. The CDR3 coding sequence is TGCTCATACCTACCACTAGCGGGGGGGGTAGAGACCCAGTACTTC. Translating gives CSYLPLAGGVETQYF.

This clonotype was detected many times. The V gene is TRBV19, the J gene TRBJ1-1; perhaps TRBD1 as D (5 bases). The CDR3 loop spans 16 amino acids. Germline V gene data show CDR1 as LNHDA and CDR2 as SQIVND (reference sequence). Between the trimmed V and J ends, which lost 8 bases and 0 bases, there was a span of 19 bases. CDR3 bases: TGTGCCAGTTCGACAGAATTCCTACTTTTGAACACTGAAGCTTTCTTT. It encodes CASSTEFLLLNTEAFF.

This clonotype was recorded at least ten times. The rearrangement uses TRBV19 and TRBJ1-5, with D hard to call. With 4 bases removed from V and 1 base from J, the gap between germline ends came to 14 bases. CDR3 length: 16 residues. Looked up from germline, CDR1 is LNHDA and CDR2 is SQIVND (reference sequence). The CDR3 reads CASSTESGVSNQPQHF. CDR3 bases: TGTGCCAGTAGTACGGAGTCTGGGGTAAGCAATCAGCCCCAGCATTTT. Based on the CDR3 plus reference TRBV19 and TRBJ1-5, the full variable domain is DGGITQSPKYLFRKEGQNVTLSCEQNLNHDAMYWYRQDPGQGLRLIYYSQIVNDFQKGDIAEGYSVSREKKESFPLTVTSAQKNPTAFYLCASSTESGVSNQPQHFGDGTRLSIL.

This clonotype was seen repeatedly, ten times or more. The V gene is TRBV20-1, the J gene TRBJ2-1; 14 bases are a match to TRBD2. Trimming removed 8 bases from V and 7 bases from J; junction bases left unmatched: 16. This CDR3 is built from 17 residues. In germline, CDR1 is DFQATT, CDR2 SNEGSKA (reference sequence). CDR3 region: CSPGGTSGSNGGNEQFF. CDR3 DNA: TGCAGTCCTGGGGGGACTAGCGGGAGCAATGGCGGGAATGAGCAGTTCTTC.

This clonotype was detected many times. The chain combines TRBV20-1 with TRBJ1-2; the match to TRBD1 covers 7 bases. The germline V gene has CDR1 DFQATT and CDR2 SNEGSKA (reference sequence). Germline trimming cut 6 bases from V and 3 bases from J; bases unmatched to any gene: 7. The CDR3 spans 13 residues. The chain's CDR3 is CSAESGGYYGYTF. CDR3 DNA: TGCAGTGCCGAATCAGGGGGTTACTATGGCTACACCTTC.

The chain couples TRBV20-1 to TRBJ1-5; 8 bases match TRBD1. V dropped 5 bases and J dropped 6; count of bases not matched to a gene: 9. The CDR3 loop spans 14 amino acids. The germline gives CDR1 DFQATT, CDR2 SNEGSKA (reference sequence). This chain's CDR3 is CSAWAGQVRQPQHF. The DNA of the CDR3 is TGCAGTGCTTGGGCGGGACAGGTGCGTCAGCCCCAGCATTTT.

This clonotype appeared many times. The chain is built from TRBV24-1 and TRBJ1-2; D call uncertain. Trimming took off 2 bases at V and 2 bases at J, with 5 bases between the two ends. The CDR3 has 13 residues. Germline CDR1 reads KGHDR; CDR2 reads SFDVKD. This chain's CDR3 is CATSDSGNYGYTF. Written as DNA, the CDR3 is TGTGCCACCAGTGATTCAGGAAACTATGGCTACACCTTC.

J is TRBJ1-2 and V is TRBV11-2; possibly TRBD1 for D (5 bases). The germline gives CDR1 SGHAT, CDR2 FQNNGV. The CDR3 covers 14 residues. Trimming left V 5 bases short and J 4 bases short, with 14 bases between. The CDR3 sequence is CASSIQGHGYGYTF. The CDR3 nucleotides read TGTGCCAGCAGCATCCAAGGACACGGCTATGGCTACACCTTC.

This clonotype came up many times. This chain connects TRBV9 to TRBJ1-1; D gene ambiguous. The CDR3 has 13 residues. Germline CDR1 reads SGDLS; CDR2 reads YYNGEE. V was clipped by 2 bases and J by 2 bases, with 7 bases between them. CDR3 sequence (DNA): TGTGCCAGCAGCGTCAGCTTTAACACTGAAGCTTTCTTT. Amino acids: CASSVSFNTEAFF. Full variable domain (rest looked up from reference TRBV9 and TRBJ1-1): DSGVTQTPKHLITATGQRVTLRCSPRSGDLSVYWYQQSLDQGLQFLIQYYNGEERAKGNILERFSAQQFPDLHSELNLSSLELGDSALYFCASSVSFNTEAFFGQGTRLTVV.

This clonotype was seen a handful of times. The CDR3 DNA reads as TGTGCCTGGTCCCCGGGAGTCGGGCAGTACTTC. This encodes CAWSPGVGQYF. The rearrangement uses TRBV30 and TRBJ2-7; maybe TRBD2 (6 bases). CDR3 length: 11 residues. The ends were cut back, 5 bases at V and 9 bases at J, with 14 bases in the middle. The germline V gene has CDR1 GTSNPN and CDR2 SVGIG (reference sequence).

This clonotype was counted ten times or more. CDR3 sequence (DNA): TGTGCCTGGACGTCCCCAACGGTGCGCTCCTACGAGCAGTACTTC. This codes for CAWTSPTVRSYEQYF. The V and J genes are TRBV30 and TRBJ2-7, with unresolved D. V was cut by 4 bases and J by 0 bases, with 16 bases left in between. The CDR3 length is 15 residues. CDR1 and CDR2 (germline): GTSNPN, SVGIG (reference sequence).

The chain employs TRBV6-1 and TRBJ2-7, with 8 bases fitting TRBD1. After removal of 8 bases from V and 4 bases from J, the junction contained 10 bases not matched to a gene. The CDR3 covers 14 residues. Germline values: CDR1 MNHNS, CDR2 SASEGT. This CDR3 is CASERQGAKYEQYF. The CDR3 DNA sequence: TGTGCCAGCGAGCGGCAGGGGGCGAAGTACGAGCAGTACTTC.

The J gene is TRBJ1-1, the V gene TRBV4-3; unclear D gene. The CDR3 contains 14 residues. The germline V gene encodes CDR1 LGHNA and CDR2 YSLEER. V was shortened by 1 base and J by 3 bases, with 9 bases between the two germline ends. The CDR3 region has the DNA TGCGCCAGCAGCCAAGTTCGGGGTTACACTGAAGCTTTCTTT. It yields the protein CASSQVRGYTEAFF.

This clonotype was recorded a few times. The chain uses TRBV19 and TRBJ1-4; 7 bases line up with TRBD1. Per germline, CDR1 LNHDA and CDR2 SQIVND (reference sequence). The V gene end was trimmed by 6 bases and the J gene end by 0 bases; junction bases not matched to a gene: 7. The CDR3 loop spans 16 amino acids. CDR3 coding DNA: TGTGCCAGTAGCCGGGGACAGCTCCCAACTAATGAAAAACTGTTTTTT. As protein: CASSRGQLPTNEKLFF.

Many counts were recorded for this clonotype. The J gene is TRBJ2-3, the V gene TRBV3-1; 13 bases line up with TRBD2. Germline V gene data show CDR1 as LGHDT and CDR2 as YNNKEL (reference sequence). The CDR3 covers 16 residues. The V segment lost 4 bases and the J segment 6 bases; nucleotides outside the gene matches: 7. The chain's CDR3 is CASSPLTSGGLDTQYF. CDR3 sequence (DNA): TGTGCCAGCAGCCCCCTGACTAGCGGGGGGCTTGATACGCAGTATTTT.

Only a few counts were recorded for this clonotype. This chain connects TRBV15 to TRBJ2-1; possible D gene TRBD2, 5 bases. The CDR3 is 14 residues long. Germline-derived CDR1 and CDR2 are LNHNV and YYDKDF (reference sequence). Trimming took 5 bases from V and 2 from J, leaving 10 bases between them. CDR3 amino acids: CATSARLPYNEQFF. DNA of the CDR3: TGTGCCACCAGCGCGAGACTACCCTACAATGAGCAGTTCTTC.

There are many counts of this clonotype. The chain recombines TRBV28 with TRBJ2-5; no clear D. The CDR3 runs to 11 residues. The germline gives CDR1 MDHEN, CDR2 SYDVKM. V gave up 3 bases and J gave up 5 bases, with 4 bases separating them. The CDR3 sequence: CASSFYETQYF. The CDR3 DNA follows: TGTGCCAGCAGTTTTTATGAGACCCAGTACTTC.

Many counts were recorded for this clonotype. V is TRBV2 and J is TRBJ2-7, with D possibly matching TRBD1 (5 bases). The CDR3 extends over 14 amino acids. V lost 6 bases, J lost 3 bases, and 15 bases lay in between. CDR1 and CDR2 (germline): SNHLY, FYNNEI. The CDR3: CASRRDSLIYEQYF. DNA for the CDR3: TGTGCCAGCAGGCGAGACAGTCTAATCTACGAGCAGTACTTC.

This clonotype is labeled large. The CDR3 reads CASSFPAIGRTQKSPLHF. CDR3 sequence (DNA): TGTGCCAGCAGTTTCCCGGCTATAGGTCGGACCCAAAAATCACCCCTCCACTTT. The chain joins TRBV28 to TRBJ1-6; D ambiguous. CDR1 is MDHEN and CDR2 is SYDVKM in the germline V gene. This CDR3 is 18 amino acids long. Trimming removed 3 bases from V and 10 bases from J, with 25 bases in between.

This clonotype was observed a few times. The chain uses TRBV6-1 and TRBJ1-1; maybe TRBD1 (5 bases). Trimming removed 4 bases at V and 3 bases at J, with 12 bases between. Germline V gene sequence: CDR1 MNHNS, CDR2 SASEGT. This CDR3 is 14 amino acids long. The CDR3 nucleotides read TGTGCCAGCAGTGTAGCGGGGGAGTACACTGAAGCTTTCTTT. Translation: CASSVAGEYTEAFF.

The V call is TRBV7-2, the J call TRBJ2-3, with D perhaps TRBD1 or TRBD2 (6 bases each). Trimming pared 1 base from V and 2 bases from J, leaving 13 bases between. The germline V gene encodes CDR1 SGHTA and CDR2 FQGNSA. CDR3 length equals 16 residues. CDR3 region: CASSLGRGAATDTQYF. DNA of the CDR3: TGTGCCAGCAGCTTAGGGAGGGGGGCCGCCACAGATACGCAGTATTTT.